The 12 T cell receptor beta chains below come from one sample, sequenced in a study of T-cell reconstitution after alpha-beta-depleted transplantation in children. As it was prepared, the TCRbeta library received unique molecular identifiers. Using its own MiXCR run on the PCR reads, TCRdb lists one record per CDR3 protein. The table lists approximately 520,000 distinct CDR3 sequences, about 31% of them singletons, with 2% to 2.5% in the top ten. The starting material was PBMCs from the stem cell graft donor, obtained from the stem cell graft. Every receptor here comes from a human donor who donated a stem cell graft to a child with aplastic anemia.

This clonotype appeared a few times. The V gene is TRBV20-1, the J gene TRBJ1-2, with 8 bases matching TRBD1. With V trimmed by 4 bases and J by 6 bases, 13 bases remained unmatched. The CDR3 consists of 15 residues. Germline CDR1 is DFQATT and CDR2 is SNEGSKA (reference sequence). The CDR3 region is CSATGRMGTGDGYTF. The CDR3 nucleotides are TGCAGTGCTACGGGGCGGATGGGGACAGGAGATGGCTACACCTTC.

The rearrangement links TRBV7-7 to TRBJ2-1, with a weak D call TRBD2 (5 bases). Looked up from germline, CDR1 is SSHAT and CDR2 is FNYEAQ (reference sequence). Trimming shortened V by 6 bases and J by 7 bases, and 19 bases separated the two germline ends. This CDR3 spans 15 amino acids. For the CDR3, the DNA is TGTGCCAGCAGTCTAACCTCAGCGGAGGAAAATGAGCAGTTCTTC. Amino acids: CASSLTSAEENEQFF. Full variable domain (outside the CDR3, taken from reference TRBV7-7 and TRBJ2-1): GAGVSQSPRYKVTKRGQDVTLRCDPISSHATLYWYQQALGQGPEFLTYFNYEAQPDKSGLPSDRFSAERPEGSISTLTIQRTEQRDSAMYRCASSLTSAEENEQFFGPGTRLTVL.

Many counts were recorded for this clonotype. The chain recombines TRBV29-1 with TRBJ1-5; D not resolved. This CDR3 has 13 amino acids. The germline CDR1 and CDR2 sequences are SQVTM and ANQGSEA. V lost 6 bases and J 7 bases, leaving 16 bases between the germline ends. CDR3 region: CSVALGVAQPQHF. The CDR3 coding sequence is TGCAGCGTGGCCCTGGGTGTGGCCCAGCCCCAGCATTTT.

This clonotype came up a few times. V gene TRBV27 combines with J gene TRBJ2-5, with no clear D. The V gene's germline CDR1 is MNHEY and CDR2 SMNVEV (reference sequence). This CDR3 is built from 13 residues. Trimming pared 6 bases from V and 4 bases from J, leaving 12 bases between. The CDR3 region is CASSPGFAETQYF. CDR3 bases: TGTGCCAGCAGCCCCGGCTTTGCAGAGACCCAGTACTTC.

This clonotype was seen a handful of times. V gene TRBV5-6 combines with J gene TRBJ1-4, with TRBD1 matching 9 bases. In germline, CDR1 is SGHDT, CDR2 YYEEEE. The CDR3 runs 17 residues. The V gene end was trimmed by 0 bases and the J gene end by 8 bases; junction bases not matched to a gene: 11. CDR3 sequence: CASSLGRTGTGLEKLFF. The CDR3 DNA is TGTGCCAGCAGCTTGGGAAGGACCGGGACAGGGCTCGAAAAACTGTTTTTT. Drawing the rest from reference TRBV5-6 and TRBJ1-4, the complete variable domain is DAGVTQSPTHLIKTRGQQVTLRCSPKSGHDTVSWYQQALGQGPQFIFQYYEEEERQRGNFPDRFSGHQFPNYSSELNVNALLLGDSALYLCASSLGRTGTGLEKLFFGSGTQLSVL.

The chain is built from TRBV19 and TRBJ2-3; TRBD2 might be the D (6 bases). The CDR3 runs to 15 residues. The V and J ends lost 7 bases and 5 bases respectively, with 19 bases between them. From germline, CDR1 is LNHDA and CDR2 SQIVND (reference sequence). CDR3 protein: CASTGIAELEDTQYF. CDR3 DNA: TGTGCCAGTACAGGAATAGCGGAGCTCGAAGATACGCAGTATTTT.

The chain recombines TRBV30 with TRBJ2-6; D gene unclear. Germline V gene data show CDR1 as GTSNPN and CDR2 as SVGIG (reference sequence). The CDR3 covers 18 residues. Trimming removed 7 bases from V and 1 base from J, with 23 bases in between. CDR3 sequence (DNA): TGTGCCTCCCCGGAGTGGGCAGGTGTCCTTTCTGGGGCCAACGTCCTGACTTTC. Its translation is CASPEWAGVLSGANVLTF. The full variable domain, rest sourced from reference TRBV30 and TRBJ2-6, is SQTIHQWPATLVQPVGSPLSLECTVEGTSNPNLYWYRQAAGRGLQLLFYSVGIGQISSEVPQNLSASRPQDRQFILSSKKLLLSDSGFYLCASPEWAGVLSGANVLTFGAGSRLTVL.

This chain uses TRBV11-2 with TRBJ2-1; 8 bases line up with TRBD2. The CDR3 covers 15 residues. The germline CDR1 and CDR2 sequences are SGHAT and FQNNGV. With V trimmed by 5 bases and J by 9 bases, 12 bases remained unmatched. CDR3 bases: TGTGCCAGCAGCCCGTTGGCGGGAGGAAAGGGTGAGCAGTTCTTC. It codes for CASSPLAGGKGEQFF.

The CDR3: CASRTDYNEQFF. In nucleotides, the CDR3 is TGCGCCAGCAGGACGGACTACAATGAGCAGTTCTTC. The chain joins TRBV4-3 to TRBJ2-1; no clear D. Trimming left V 6 bases short and J 3 bases short, with 6 bases between. CDR3 size: 12 residues. Germline values: CDR1 LGHNA, CDR2 YSLEER.

The V call is TRBV27, the J call TRBJ2-1; TRBD1 matches 9 bases. The length of the CDR3 is 15 residues. The V gene's germline CDR1 is MNHEY and CDR2 SMNVEV (reference sequence). The trim removed 4 bases at V and 8 bases at J, leaving 9 bases unmatched. Written as DNA, the CDR3 is TGTGCCAGCAGTTCCCCGGGACAGGGACCCTATGAGCAGTTCTTC. Its translation is CASSSPGQGPYEQFF.

The rearrangement joins TRBV29-1 to TRBJ2-1; perhaps TRBD1 as D (5 bases). CDR3 size: 15 residues. V was clipped by 8 bases and J by 7 bases, with 24 bases between them. The germline V gene encodes CDR1 SQVTM and CDR2 ANQGSEA. The CDR3 here is CSYTGENGAQNEQFF. CDR3 sequence (DNA): TGCAGCTACACGGGCGAAAATGGGGCCCAGAATGAGCAGTTCTTC.

This clonotype has only a few counts. The DNA for the CDR3 is TGTGCCAGCAGTTTATATAAACAGGGGGACTCAGATACGCAGTATTTT. This encodes CASSLYKQGDSDTQYF. This chain links TRBV27 with TRBJ2-3, with 8 bases that match TRBD1. V dropped 1 base and J dropped 4; count of bases not matched to a gene: 7. CDR3 length: 16 residues. The germline gives CDR1 MNHEY, CDR2 SMNVEV (reference sequence).